This TCR beta chain was found in a study of cytomegalovirus exposure and HLA in healthy donors. Turning to the study itself: Among the roughly 400 genotyped donors, around 81% were placed in the Caucasian-associated ancestry cluster. Study-level results: Reports credit the classifier with highly specific, highly sensitive diagnosis of cytomegalovirus status. A few V segments could not be told apart, such as TRBV6-2 and TRBV6-3, and were left out. Most of the TCR beta V segments (in an earlier analysis) were productive either about 87% or about 30% of the time.

With 60 Vbeta and 13 Jbeta primers, the PCR was carried out. The protocol was immunoSEQ multiplex PCR, while the TCRdb copy is restricted to in-frame clones and leaves out a portion. This sample contains 60,000 to 100,000 clones. A word on this clone: The antigen remains undetermined.

After removal of 0 bases from V and 6 bases from J, the junction contained 7 bases not matched to a gene. Germline CDR1 MNHEY, CDR2 SVGAGI. The CDR3 spans 16 residues. The TCR comes from a young man in good health and CMV-seronegative. Material for sequencing was PBMCs. The gene calls are TRBV6-5 and TRBJ2-2, with 7 bases aligning to TRBD2. The CDR3 sequence is CASSYSLAGAAGELFF. CDR3 DNA: TGTGCCAGCAGTTACTCTTTGGCGGGAGCGGCCGGGGAGCTGTTTTTT.